Below are 30 T cell receptor beta chains sequenced from a single sample in a study of cytomegalovirus exposure and HLA in healthy donors. This PCR relied on a set of 60 Vbeta primers and 13 Jbeta primers. Libraries were prepared by immunoSEQ multiplex PCR; TCRdb keeps only in-frame clonotypes and omits some of them. The data show approximately 190,000 clones, 82% seen once. The specimen sequenced was PBMCs. The source is a woman between 18 and 29 years old in good health and CMV-seronegative.

This rearrangement joins TRBV5-1 to TRBJ2-5; TRBD1 matches at 8 bases. CDR1 and CDR2 from the germline V gene are SGHRS and YFSETQ. Trimming at V came to 3 bases and at J to 5 bases, leaving 6 bases not matched to a gene. The CDR3 length is 14 residues. Here the CDR3 DNA reads TGCGCCAGCAGCTCCAGGGGGCCTGGCGAGACCCAGTACTTC. Translated: CASSSRGPGETQYF.

This clone has only one observation. The chain joins TRBV4-2 to TRBJ1-2, with 12 bases that match TRBD1. The length of the CDR3 is 19 residues. CDR1 LGHNA and CDR2 YNFKEQ come from the germline V gene. J lost 7 bases, V lost 1 base, and 16 bases had no gene match. CDR3 nucleotide sequence: TGTGCCAGCAGCCAAGGAAAGGCAATTCCGGGACAGGGGGCGGGTGGCTACACCTTC. Translated, it gives CASSQGKAIPGQGAGGYTF.

V and J are TRBV2 and TRBJ1-4; D perhaps matches TRBD1 (6 bases). The germline V and J ends were trimmed by 2 bases and 1 base, with 8 bases remaining between them. The CDR3 consists of 15 residues. Looked up from germline, CDR1 is SNHLY and CDR2 is FYNNEI. CDR3 DNA sequence: TGTGCCAGCAGTGAACTGGACAGAACTAATGAAAAACTGTTTTTT. It codes for CASSELDRTNEKLFF.

The chain uses TRBV7-2 and TRBJ2-5; 9 nucleotides align to TRBD2. CDR1 and CDR2 from the germline V gene are SGHTA and FQGNSA. The V and J ends lost 1 base and 5 bases, in that order; junction bases with no gene match: 5. The CDR3 runs to 15 residues. The chain's CDR3 is CASSLVAGAVETQYF. As DNA, the CDR3 is TGTGCCAGCAGCTTAGTAGCGGGAGCGGTTGAGACCCAGTACTTC.

The chain employs TRBV15 and TRBJ2-7, with 11 bases that match TRBD1. V trimming: 3 bases; J trimming: 6 bases; junction bases outside the gene matches: 4. The germline gives CDR1 LNHNV, CDR2 YYDKDF (reference sequence). The CDR3 runs 14 residues. CDR3 region: CATSRDRGLGEQYF. The CDR3 DNA follows: TGTGCCACCAGCAGGGACAGGGGGCTAGGCGAGCAGTACTTC.

The chain combines TRBV5-6 with TRBJ1-2; D ambiguous. Germline V CDR1 and CDR2: SGHDT, YYEEEE. Trimming took off 0 bases at V and 4 bases at J, with 13 bases between the two ends. The CDR3 loop spans 15 amino acids. CDR3 coding DNA: TGTGCCAGCAGCTTGGAGTGGTGGAGGAGCTATGGCTACACCTTC. Translating it yields CASSLEWWRSYGYTF. Variable domain in full (rest from reference TRBV5-6 and TRBJ1-2): DAGVTQSPTHLIKTRGQQVTLRCSPKSGHDTVSWYQQALGQGPQFIFQYYEEEERQRGNFPDRFSGHQFPNYSSELNVNALLLGDSALYLCASSLEWWRSYGYTFGSGTRLTVV.

V gene TRBV7-2 combines with J gene TRBJ2-1, with 10 bases that match TRBD1. CDR1 SGHTA and CDR2 FQGNSA come from the germline V gene. V lost 4 bases, J lost 6 bases, and 9 bases stayed unmatched. This CDR3 contains 16 residues. The CDR3 protein is CASSSPKWTGGNEQFF. CDR3 sequence (DNA): TGTGCCAGCAGCTCACCAAAATGGACAGGGGGCAATGAGCAGTTCTTC.

A remark on this clone: The same CDR3 is also encoded by other DNA sequences in this sample. CDR3 protein: CAWSPGLSQETQYF. CDR3 DNA sequence: TGTGCCTGGAGTCCCGGACTAAGCCAAGAGACCCAGTACTTC. The chain couples TRBV30 to TRBJ2-5; a possible D gene is TRBD2 (6 bases). The CDR3 is made up of 14 amino acids. Between the trimmed V and J ends, which lost 2 bases and 1 base, there was a span of 11 bases. CDR1 GTSNPN and CDR2 SVGIG come from the germline V gene (reference sequence).

The rearrangement joins TRBV15 to TRBJ1-1, with D hard to call. V lost 6 bases to trimming and J lost 4 bases, with 18 bases between them. Germline V lookup: CDR1 LNHNV, CDR2 YYDKDF (reference sequence). CDR3 length: 15 amino acids. Here the CDR3 DNA reads TGTGCCACCAGACCTCCGGGTCTGCCGGGCACTGAAGCTTTCTTT. Protein sequence: CATRPPGLPGTEAFF.

The V call is TRBV5-8, the J call TRBJ1-1, with D possibly matching TRBD1 (5 bases). Looked up from germline, CDR1 is SGHTS and CDR2 is YDEGEE. This CDR3 has 12 residues. V was pared by 1 base and J by 8 bases, with 9 bases between. The CDR3 sequence: CASSLWTLEAFF. DNA for the CDR3: TGTGCCAGCAGCTTGTGGACACTAGAAGCTTTCTTT.

V and J are TRBV6-1 and TRBJ1-4; 10 bases are a match to TRBD1. V gave up 3 bases and J gave up 8 bases; unmatched junction bases: 6. This CDR3 has 15 residues. Germline-derived CDR1 and CDR2 are MNHNS and SASEGT. The CDR3 protein is CASSETGGGQEKLFF. The DNA of the CDR3 is TGTGCCAGCAGTGAGACAGGGGGCGGCCAGGAAAAACTGTTTTTT.

The genes are TRBV28 and TRBJ2-1; no reliable D call. Trimming stripped 1 base from V and 5 bases from J, with 6 bases between. Germline CDR1 is MDHEN and CDR2 is SYDVKM. The CDR3 extends over 13 amino acids. CDR3 DNA sequence: TGTGCCAGCAGTTTATATCCTAACAATGAGCAGTTCTTC. Translation: CASSLYPNNEQFF.

V gene TRBV5-1 combines with J gene TRBJ1-1; TRBD1 might be the D (5 bases). In germline, CDR1 is SGHRS, CDR2 YFSETQ. This CDR3 is built from 13 residues. Trimming cost V 4 bases and J 4 bases, with 11 bases left between them. The CDR3 bases are TGCGCCAGCAGCATCCTGGGGGGCACTGAAGCTTTCTTT. This translates into CASSILGGTEAFF.

The V call is TRBV7-3, the J call TRBJ2-3; D possibly corresponds to TRBD2 (6 bases). V gave up 4 bases and J gave up 1 base, with 15 bases separating them. The germline V gene has CDR1 SGHTA and CDR2 FQGTGA. This CDR3 comprises 16 residues. In DNA form, the CDR3 reads TGTGCCAGCAGCTCCCTGGGGGGAGCTGGCACAGATACGCAGTATTTT. This translates into CASSSLGGAGTDTQYF. Variable domain in full (rest from reference TRBV7-3 and TRBJ2-3): GAGVSQTPSNKVTEKGKYVELRCDPISGHTALYWYRQSLGQGPEFLIYFQGTGAADDSGLPNDRFFAVRPEGSVSTLKIQRTERGDSAVYLCASSSLGGAGTDTQYFGPGTRLTVL.

The chain couples TRBV7-2 to TRBJ2-5, with 11 bases matching TRBD2. Per the germline V gene, CDR1 is SGHTA and CDR2 is FQGNSA. V trimming: 6 bases; J trimming: 5 bases; junction bases outside the gene matches: 17. The CDR3 sequence is 18 residues long. This CDR3 reads CASRLLGAASGGPETQYF. CDR3 DNA sequence: TGTGCCAGCAGACTATTAGGGGCTGCTAGCGGGGGGCCGGAGACCCAGTACTTC.

The chain is built from TRBV27 and TRBJ2-7, with D possibly matching TRBD2 (6 bases). CDR1 MNHEY and CDR2 SMNVEV come from the germline V gene (reference sequence). CDR3 length: 14 residues. Deletions cut 6 bases from V and 7 bases from J, with 19 bases between. CDR3 sequence (DNA): TGTGCCAGCAGCCCGTTCGGGAGAGGTAGTGAGCAGTACTTC. Encoded protein: CASSPFGRGSEQYF.

The CDR3 nucleotides are TGTGCCAGCAGCCGGATAGCGGTTAGCACAGATACGCAGTATTTT. This gives the protein CASSRIAVSTDTQYF. This chain connects TRBV5-6 to TRBJ2-3; perhaps TRBD2 as D (6 bases). CDR3 length: 15 residues. Trimming cost V 4 bases and J 0 bases, with 12 bases left between them. Germline CDR1 reads SGHDT; CDR2 reads YYEEEE.

The chain is built from TRBV28 and TRBJ2-5; 11 bases line up with TRBD2. Germline CDR1 is MDHEN and CDR2 is SYDVKM. V lost 4 bases and J lost 5; bases outside the gene matches: 15. This CDR3 is built from 18 residues. The CDR3 sequence: CASSSYPLAGGPRETQYF. The CDR3 DNA is TGTGCCAGCAGTTCCTACCCATTAGCGGGAGGGCCCAGGGAGACCCAGTACTTC.

The CDR3, as DNA: TGTGCCAGTAGTATGCCAGGGGGACGCAAACTGTTTTTT. The encoded protein is CASSMPGGRKLFF. The chain links TRBV19 to TRBJ1-4; 7 bases align to TRBD1. The J segment lost 11 bases and the V segment lost 3 bases, leaving 6 bases of the junction unmatched. The CDR3 sequence is 13 residues long. CDR1 is LNHDA and CDR2 is SQIVND in the germline V gene (reference sequence).

The gene calls are TRBV25-1 and TRBJ1-5; 7 positions match TRBD1. The CDR3 is 13 amino acids. The germline gives CDR1 MGHDK, CDR2 SYGVNS. The V and J ends lost 4 bases and 6 bases, in that order; junction bases with no gene match: 3. The CDR3 bases are TGTGCCAGCAGTGCAGGGGGATCTCAGCCCCAGCATTTT. It is translated as CASSAGGSQPQHF. Looking up the rest from reference TRBV25-1 and TRBJ1-5 gives the full variable domain: EADIYQTPRYLVIGTGKKITLECSQTMGHDKMYWYQQDPGMELHLIHYSYGVNSTEKGDLSSESTVSRIRTEHFPLTLESARPSHTSQYLCASSAGGSQPQHFGDGTRLSIL.

This clone has a handful of counts. J is TRBJ1-5 and V is TRBV5-1; D is perhaps TRBD1 (5 bases). Germline assignment: CDR1 SGHRS and CDR2 YFSETQ. The CDR3 length is 15 residues. V lost 0 bases and J lost 1, with 8 bases in between. CDR3 residues: CASSLAGGSNQPQHF. Written as DNA, the CDR3 is TGCGCCAGCAGCTTGGCCGGGGGAAGCAATCAGCCCCAGCATTTT. Full variable domain (remainder filled in from reference TRBV5-1 and TRBJ1-5): KAGVTQTPRYLIKTRGQQVTLSCSPISGHRSVSWYQQTPGQGLQFLFEYFSETQRNKGNFPGRFSGRQFSNSRSEMNVSTLELGDSALYLCASSLAGGSNQPQHFGDGTRLSIL.

The chain employs TRBV27 and TRBJ2-2; D gene uncertain. The CDR3 is 12 residues long. Germline V gene lookup returns CDR1 MNHEY and CDR2 SMNVEV (reference sequence). Deletions cut 5 bases from V and 6 bases from J, with 7 bases between. CDR3 DNA: TGTGCCAGCAGTCTCCTACCCGGGGAGCTGTTTTTT. Its translation: CASSLLPGELFF.

The chain couples TRBV7-9 to TRBJ2-1, with 15 positions matching TRBD2. The CDR3 covers 17 residues. V shed 0 bases, J shed 7 bases, and the junction held 4 bases outside the gene matches. Germline V gene sequence: CDR1 SEHNR, CDR2 FQNEAQ (reference sequence). In nucleotides, the CDR3 is TGTGCCAGCAGCTTAGCGAGAGGGACTAGCGGGAGGAATGAGCAGTTCTTC. Its translation: CASSLARGTSGRNEQFF.

The chain couples TRBV11-3 to TRBJ2-3; 7 bases are a match to TRBD2. The germline gives CDR1 SGHNT, CDR2 YENEEA. V lost 5 bases and J lost 3; bases outside the gene matches: 2. This CDR3 is 13 amino acids long. For the CDR3, the DNA is TGTGCCAGCAGCAGCGGGGCAACAGATACGCAGTATTTT. Amino acids: CASSSGATDTQYF. Using reference TRBV11-3 and TRBJ2-3 for the parts outside the CDR3, the full variable domain is EAGVVQSPRYKIIEKKQPVAFWCNPISGHNTLYWYLQNLGQGPELLIRYENEEAVDDSQLPKDRFSAERLKGVDSTLKIQPAELGDSAVYLCASSSGATDTQYFGPGTRLTVL.

This clone was recorded only once. This chain connects TRBV5-1 to TRBJ2-3, with 12 bases identical to TRBD2. With V trimmed by 4 bases and J by 3 bases, 9 bases remained unmatched. This CDR3 region has 17 residues. CDR1 is SGHRS and CDR2 is YFSETQ in the germline V gene. The CDR3: CASSLSPGTSGTDTQYF. CDR3 bases: TGCGCCAGCAGCCTTTCCCCCGGGACTAGCGGGACAGATACGCAGTATTTT.

The V gene is TRBV2, the J gene TRBJ2-5, with 13 bases matching TRBD2. This CDR3 has 18 residues. With 6 bases clipped from V and 5 bases from J, the junction kept 15 bases outside the gene matches. Germline CDR1 SNHLY, CDR2 FYNNEI. The CDR3 DNA reads TGTGCCAGCAGGCTGGGGTCACTAGCGGGGGGGCCTTTGGAGACCCAGTACTTC. This encodes CASRLGSLAGGPLETQYF.

The CDR3 bases are TGTGCCAGCAGTGCTTGGACTAGCGGGAGGATGAGAGAGACCCAGTACTTC. This encodes CASSAWTSGRMRETQYF. The V and J genes are TRBV25-1 and TRBJ2-5, with 14 bases identical to TRBD2. V shed 4 bases and J 4 bases; nucleotides not matched to a gene: 8. The germline V gene encodes CDR1 MGHDK and CDR2 SYGVNS. CDR3 length: 17 amino acids. Together with reference TRBV25-1 and TRBJ2-5, the CDR3 gives the full variable domain: EADIYQTPRYLVIGTGKKITLECSQTMGHDKMYWYQQDPGMELHLIHYSYGVNSTEKGDLSSESTVSRIRTEHFPLTLESARPSHTSQYLCASSAWTSGRMRETQYFGPGTRLLVL.

This rearrangement joins TRBV5-8 to TRBJ2-1; a possible D gene is TRBD1 (5 bases). Deletions cut 0 bases from V and 13 bases from J, with 8 bases between. The CDR3 extends over 11 amino acids. Germline-derived CDR1 and CDR2 are SGHTS and YDEGEE. The CDR3 DNA sequence: TGTGCCAGCAGCTTGGTAGGGGCACAGTTCTTC. Its protein product is CASSLVGAQFF.

This clone was seen a single time. The chain uses TRBV5-6 and TRBJ2-7; 7 bases line up with TRBD1. With V trimmed by 3 bases and J by 4 bases, 10 bases remained unmatched. The germline CDR1 and CDR2 sequences are SGHDT and YYEEEE. The CDR3 is 15 amino acids. The CDR3 DNA reads TGTGCCAGCAGCTCGACAGGGCGGTGGGGTTACGAGCAGTACTTC. It encodes CASSSTGRWGYEQYF.

The V and J genes are TRBV4-1 and TRBJ1-1, with D maybe TRBD1 (5 bases). Germline V gene data show CDR1 as MGHRA and CDR2 as YSYEKL. The CDR3 length is 15 residues. Trimming took 0 bases from V and 4 from J, leaving 12 bases between them. CDR3 loop: CASSQDPGGGTEAFF. The CDR3 DNA reads as TGCGCCAGCAGCCAAGATCCGGGGGGAGGCACTGAAGCTTTCTTT.